Reported below is one TCR beta chain. These data come from a study of blood T cell repertoires in COVID-19. Study background: Sample material is recorded as cDNA or gDNA derived from T cells, B-cell-depleted T cells, or PBMCs.

Participants had their cohort set by participant-reported clinical history. What the recovered Cohort 3 donors had was two negative PCRs, clearance, or symptom resolution. Produced via immunoSEQ multiplex PCR; TCRdb's table is partial and in-frame only. This table holds about 370,000 clones, roughly nine tenths found once. V lost 3 bases, J lost 7 bases, and 17 bases lay in between. From germline, CDR1 is SEHNR and CDR2 FQNEAQ (reference sequence). CDR3 length equals 15 residues. The clonotype was recovered from a man younger than 30 who had recovered from COVID-19. V usage is TRBV7-9 and J usage is TRBJ2-3; D possibly corresponds to TRBD2 (6 bases). The specimen sequenced was PBMCs or T cells enriched from blood (not recorded which). CDR3 sequence reads: CASSFGGSAQYTQYF. The CDR3 DNA is TGTGCCAGCAGCTTCGGGGGTTCGGCACAATATACGCAGTATTTT.